The clone carrying this T cell receptor (beta chain) was observed a few times. The antigen remains unidentified. The CDR3 has 13 amino acids. Germline V gene sequence: CDR1 SGDLS, CDR2 YYNGEE. Trimming cost V 0 bases and J 7 bases, with 8 bases left between them. The sample is drawn from a study of STAT3 mutations in large granular lymphocyte leukemia. Profiled with immunoSEQ multiplex PCR; TCRdb holds only in-frame clones, not every one. The data hold about 8,000 clones, with around 75% observed a single time. Study-wide points: Every T-cell large granular lymphocyte leukemia patient had at least one immunodominant TCR beta clonotype. In several patients, dominant TCR clone burden exceeded STAT3 mutant burden, suggesting STAT3 mutation arose secondarily.

V gene TRBV9 combines with J gene TRBJ2-1; a weak D match, TRBD1 (5 bases). Sequences were obtained from peripheral blood mononuclear cells. The TCR was taken from a woman aged 40 to 50 with T-cell large granular lymphocyte leukemia. Some clones in this sample may be carry-over from other donors' samples. DNA for the CDR3: TGTGCCAGCAGCGTAGAAGGGGTTAATGAGCAGTTCTTC. This codes for CASSVEGVNEQFF.